This T cell receptor (beta chain) was observed in a study of T cells in Graves' hyperthyroidism and ophthalmopathy. Stable Graves' hyperthyroidism meant no ophthalmopathy progression within 18 months. Exclusions: uncontrolled infection, other autoimmune disease, pregnancy, lactation. Fresh peripheral blood, approximately 10 ml, yielded the PBMCs. Ten or more counts support this clonotype. Its target is unknown. Compared with germline, one end of the junction differs, possibly owing to a read error. Study-level points and caveats: A model of 13 V-J features distinguished ophthalmopathy from stable hyperthyroidism.

This CDR3 region has 12 residues. Germline values: CDR1 SGHRS, CDR2 YFSETQ. The TCR beta CDR3 regions underwent amplification using RNA transcripts as the source. Initially, a first-round RT-PCR of the TCR CDR3 employed the HTBI primer set. A single record per CDR3 protein comes from TCRdb applying MiXCR to the multiplex PCR reads. The table includes around 700,000 distinct CDR3 sequences, 30% to 40% detected once. The sequenced material came from blood. The sequence derives from a woman in her thirties or forties with Graves' hyperthyroidism. The chain recombines TRBV5-1 with TRBJ1-1, with D perhaps matching TRBD1 (5 bases). CDR3 amino acids: CASSLAGSEAFF. CDR3 DNA: TGTGCCAGCAGCTTGGCAGGGTCTGAAGCTTTCTTT.